This paragraph reports one T cell receptor (beta chain). Its cognate antigen is unknown. The CDR3 spans 13 residues. V was cut by 3 bases and J by 7 bases, with 12 bases left in between. The germline V gene encodes CDR1 KGHSH and CDR2 LQKENI. The assay was immunoSEQ multiplex PCR, and TCRdb's table has in-frame clones only and misses some. There are around 130,000 clones in the sample; 88% occur only once, and roughly 8% lies in the top ten. This specimen comes from a study of T cell responses to AZD1222 COVID-19 vaccine. Study results and caveats: Repertoires were collected only later (after the peak T cell response had occurred). Elevations in Spike-specific TCR breadth and depth followed administration of two AZD1222 doses. Vaccine-related CD4 TCRs covered spike, predominating at 160-218 and 743-854. Just a handful of AZD1222 recipients tested seropositive at baseline.

The source was peripheral blood, collected on day 0 of AZD1222 vaccination. This chain links TRBV18 with TRBJ1-1; D remains ambiguous. The origin of this receptor is an adult in good health. The CDR3 coding sequence is TGTGCCAGCTCACCCGAGCTATATCATGAAGCTTTCTTT. Translating gives CASSPELYHEAFF.